A selection of T cell receptor beta chains follows, all from one sample in a study of OX40 agonist ivuxolimab in advanced cancers. The table came from immunoSEQ multiplex PCR; TCRdb's copy has only in-frame clones and leaves some out. Altogether under 150,000 clones are present, 90% being singletons, with the ten largest covering about 1%. The sample consisted of CD4+ or CD8+ T cells sorted from blood, taken in a trial of the OX40 agonist ivuxolimab. These receptor sequences come from an adult with an advanced solid tumor such as melanoma, head and neck, liver or kidney cancer. Each CDR3 is given without its conserved first and last residue. Each record gives: CDR3 protein, V gene, J gene.

ASSLAGVSTETQY,TRBV28,TRBJ2-5
ASRIGSWGETQY,TRBV27,TRBJ2-5
SVRRDGAGNTEAF,TRBV29-1,TRBJ1-1
ASSSGRVGEQY,TRBV28,TRBJ2-7
ASTTRIAGGYTGELF,TRBV19,TRBJ2-2
ATSRDILRGVQPQH,TRBV15,TRBJ1-5
ASSLEGAVRLGYT,TRBV5-1,TRBJ1-2
ASSTRQGGQPQH,TRBV19,TRBJ1-5
ASSPTVHYSNQPQH,TRBV4-1,TRBJ1-5
ASSDTGVWTEAF,TRBV28,TRBJ1-1
ASSPRPGPNTGELF,TRBV18,TRBJ2-2
ASSIAGRLTEAF,TRBV19,TRBJ1-1
ASSLDGLAGNTGELF,TRBV7-2,TRBJ2-2
ASSLAIRGPTEAF,TRBV5-1,TRBJ1-1
ASSLETYRELF,TRBV13,TRBJ2-2
ASSLVSDLGEQY,TRBV5-4,TRBJ2-7
ASSFNNRNTGELF,TRBV5-1,TRBJ2-2
ASSVGGVPDEQF,TRBV9,TRBJ2-1
AISETGDYGYT,TRBV10-3,TRBJ1-2
ASSSREANEKLF,TRBV6-5,TRBJ1-4
ASSYSLAGGSYNEQF,TRBV27,TRBJ2-1
ASSTGTSGTNQPQH,TRBV19,TRBJ1-5
ASSPPSGFRTGAEAF,TRBV18,TRBJ1-1
ASSQENRRNTIY,TRBV16,TRBJ1-3
ASTFSGTSHIQY,TRBV28,TRBJ2-4
ASSQDPQGDFGADTQY,TRBV4-2,TRBJ2-3
ASTPPPPLNTEAF,TRBV5-1,TRBJ1-1
ASSQDRGTGMSYGYT,TRBV4-2,TRBJ1-2
ASSFRGADTGELF,TRBV5-1,TRBJ2-2
ASSPGGGVEKLF,TRBV6-5,TRBJ1-4
ASSPQGAISGNTIY,TRBV18,TRBJ1-3
ASSPQWGEKLF,TRBV18,TRBJ1-4
ASSSWTDLFGTDTQY,TRBV19,TRBJ2-3
ASTLTVVTGGQPQH,TRBV2,TRBJ1-5
ASSLDAGAYGYT,TRBV5-1,TRBJ1-2
ASSLVVGTGGEKLF,TRBV7-8,TRBJ1-4
ASSYTGTVNYGYT,TRBV19,TRBJ1-2
ASSLGQSNYGYT,TRBV5-1,TRBJ1-2
ASRLLAGVVRETQY,TRBV6-5,TRBJ2-5
ASSLFGQGLGGTEAF,TRBV7-3,TRBJ1-1
ASSHTGQGGYEQY,TRBV18,TRBJ2-7
ASSLWEGDEQF,TRBV7-3,TRBJ2-1
ASSPTDRYGGYT,TRBV6-5,TRBJ1-2
ASSSGTASATNEKLF,TRBV27,TRBJ1-4
ASSVGTGVTNEKLF,TRBV9,TRBJ1-4
ASSLEAQNTEAF,TRBV5-1,TRBJ1-1
SGQHTEAF,TRBV20-1,TRBJ1-1
ASSTDRGGNIQY,TRBV28,TRBJ2-4
ASGLKPETQY,TRBV27,TRBJ2-5
ASSMGGTYTEAF,TRBV19,TRBJ1-1
ASSWGQGTTGNTIY,TRBV6-5,TRBJ1-3
ASKGGDTNTEAF,TRBV28,TRBJ1-1
ASRRQDPYEQY,TRBV28,TRBJ2-7
ASSWVQGRQGGTNEKLF,TRBV28,TRBJ1-4